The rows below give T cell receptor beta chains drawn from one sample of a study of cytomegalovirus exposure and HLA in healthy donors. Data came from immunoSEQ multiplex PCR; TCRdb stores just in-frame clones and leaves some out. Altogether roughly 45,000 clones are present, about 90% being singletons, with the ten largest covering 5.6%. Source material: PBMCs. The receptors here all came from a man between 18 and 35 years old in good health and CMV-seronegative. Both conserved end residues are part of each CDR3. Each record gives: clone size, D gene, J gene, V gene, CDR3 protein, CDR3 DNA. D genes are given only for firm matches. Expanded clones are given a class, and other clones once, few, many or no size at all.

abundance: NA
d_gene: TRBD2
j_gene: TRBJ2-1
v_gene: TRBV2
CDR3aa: CASLGPSGGYEQFF
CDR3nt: TGTGCCTCCCTGGGGCCTAGCGGGGGCTATGAGCAGTTCTTC

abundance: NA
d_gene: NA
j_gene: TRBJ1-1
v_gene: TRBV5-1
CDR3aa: CASSREHGTEAFF
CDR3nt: TGCGCCAGCAGCCGGGAGCATGGCACTGAAGCTTTCTTT

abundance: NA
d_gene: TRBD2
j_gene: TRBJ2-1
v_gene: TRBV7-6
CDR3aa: CASSLVLGPSGGFDNEQFF
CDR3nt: TGTGCCAGCAGCTTAGTACTAGGGCCTAGCGGGGGGTTTGACAATGAGCAGTTCTTC

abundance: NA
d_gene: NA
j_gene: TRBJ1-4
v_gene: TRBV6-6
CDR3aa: CASRPYIGGRNEKLFF
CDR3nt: TGTGCCAGCAGACCGTACATCGGGGGAAGAAATGAAAAACTGTTTTTT

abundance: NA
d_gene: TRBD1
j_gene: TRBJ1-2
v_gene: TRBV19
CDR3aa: CASSQGTGDDYGYTF
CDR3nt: TGTGCCAGCAGTCAAGGGACAGGGGACGACTATGGCTACACCTTC

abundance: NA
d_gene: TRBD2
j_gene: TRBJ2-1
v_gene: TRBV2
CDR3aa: CASSERAGLAGAEQFF
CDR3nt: TGTGCCAGCAGTGAGCGGGCGGGACTAGCGGGAGCTGAGCAGTTCTTC

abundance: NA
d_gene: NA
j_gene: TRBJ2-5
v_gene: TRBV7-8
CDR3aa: CASSDGGSYETQYF
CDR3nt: TGTGCCAGCAGCGACGGGGGTAGCTACGAGACCCAGTACTTC

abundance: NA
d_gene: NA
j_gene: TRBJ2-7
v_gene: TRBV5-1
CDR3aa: CASSSLAGLDYEQYF
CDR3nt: TGCGCCAGCAGCTCCTTGGCGGGGCTAGACTACGAGCAGTACTTC

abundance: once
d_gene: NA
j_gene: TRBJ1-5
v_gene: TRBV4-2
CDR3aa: CASSQEGGADGNQPQHF
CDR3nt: TGTGCCAGCAGCCAAGAAGGAGGGGCCGATGGCAATCAGCCCCAGCATTTT

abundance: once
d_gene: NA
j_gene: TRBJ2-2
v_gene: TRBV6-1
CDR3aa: CATSLRQGITGELFF
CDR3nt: TGTGCCACCTCCTTGAGGCAGGGGATCACCGGGGAGCTGTTTTTT

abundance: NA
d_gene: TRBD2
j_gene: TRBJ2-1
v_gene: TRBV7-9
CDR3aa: CASSPPPRLAVYNEQFF
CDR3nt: TGTGCCAGCAGCCCTCCCCCGAGGCTAGCGGTCTACAATGAGCAGTTCTTC

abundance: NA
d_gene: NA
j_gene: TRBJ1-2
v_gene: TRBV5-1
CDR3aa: CASSFESFGPYGYTF
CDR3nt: TGCGCCAGCAGCTTCGAATCCTTTGGGCCCTATGGCTACACCTTC

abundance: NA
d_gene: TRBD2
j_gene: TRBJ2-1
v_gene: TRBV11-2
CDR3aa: CASSQGTSGSNEQFF
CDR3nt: TGTGCCAGCAGCCAAGGGACTAGCGGGAGCAATGAGCAGTTCTTC

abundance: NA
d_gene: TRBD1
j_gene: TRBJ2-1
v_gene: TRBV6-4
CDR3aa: CASSAEPTGAEQFF
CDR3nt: TGTGCCAGCAGTGCCGAACCGACAGGGGCTGAGCAGTTCTTC

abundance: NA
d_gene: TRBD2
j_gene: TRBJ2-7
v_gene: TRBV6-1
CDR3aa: CASSEASGTHEQYF
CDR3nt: TGTGCCAGCAGTGAAGCTAGCGGGACACACGAGCAGTACTTC

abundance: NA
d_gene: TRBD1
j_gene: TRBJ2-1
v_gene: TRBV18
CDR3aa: CASSPTGNYNEQFF
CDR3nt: TGTGCCAGCTCTCCGACAGGGAACTACAATGAGCAGTTCTTC

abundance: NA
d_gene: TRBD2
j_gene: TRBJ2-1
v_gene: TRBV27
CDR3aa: CASGTSGRFNEQFF
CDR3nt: TGTGCCAGCGGGACTAGCGGGAGATTTAATGAGCAGTTCTTC

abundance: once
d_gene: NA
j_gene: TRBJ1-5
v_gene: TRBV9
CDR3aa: CTSSVEIDQPQHF
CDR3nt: TGTACCAGCAGCGTAGAAATAGATCAGCCCCAGCATTTT

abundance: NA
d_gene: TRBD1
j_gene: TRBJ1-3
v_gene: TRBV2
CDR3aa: CASEIRDRGYGNTIYF
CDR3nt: TGTGCCAGCGAAATTAGGGACAGGGGGTATGGAAACACCATATATTTT

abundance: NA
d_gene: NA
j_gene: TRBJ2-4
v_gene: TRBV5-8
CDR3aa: CASSLQVDIQYF
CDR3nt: TGTGCCAGCAGCTTGCAGGTGGACATTCAGTACTTC

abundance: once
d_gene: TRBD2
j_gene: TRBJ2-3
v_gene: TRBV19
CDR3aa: CASGMTSGGTDTQYF
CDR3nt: TGTGCCAGTGGGATGACTAGCGGGGGGACAGATACGCAGTATTTT

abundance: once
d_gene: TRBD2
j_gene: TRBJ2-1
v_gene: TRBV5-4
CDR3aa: CASSRPSGGIYNEQFF
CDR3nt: TGTGCCAGCAGCCGCCCTAGCGGGGGAATCTACAATGAGCAGTTCTTC

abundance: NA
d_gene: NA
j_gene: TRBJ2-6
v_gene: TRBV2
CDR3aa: CASTQGSGANVLTF
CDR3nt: TGTGCCAGCACCCAGGGCTCTGGGGCCAACGTCCTGACTTTC

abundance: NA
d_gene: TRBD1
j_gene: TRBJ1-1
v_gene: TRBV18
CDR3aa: CASSPDRVGTEAFF
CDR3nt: TGTGCCAGCTCACCAGACAGGGTAGGCACTGAAGCTTTCTTT

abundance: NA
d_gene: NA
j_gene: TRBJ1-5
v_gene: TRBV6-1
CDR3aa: CASRSSNQPQHF
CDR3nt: TGTGCCAGCCGGAGTAGCAATCAGCCCCAGCATTTT

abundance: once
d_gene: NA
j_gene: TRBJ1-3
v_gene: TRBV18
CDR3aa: CASSSLPQDSSGNTIYF
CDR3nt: TGTGCCAGCTCATCTTTACCTCAGGACAGCTCTGGAAACACCATATATTTT

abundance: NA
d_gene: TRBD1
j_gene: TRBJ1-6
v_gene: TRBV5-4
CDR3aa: CASSLLSDRVNSPLHF
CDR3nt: TGTGCCAGCAGCTTGTTGTCTGACAGGGTTAATTCACCCCTCCACTTT

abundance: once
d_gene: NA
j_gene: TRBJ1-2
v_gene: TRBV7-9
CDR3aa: CASSLDRVHGYTF
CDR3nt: TGTGCCAGCAGCTTAGATCGGGTACATGGCTACACCTTC

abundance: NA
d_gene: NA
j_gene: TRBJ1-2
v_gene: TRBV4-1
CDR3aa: CASSQSTSKAIYGYTF
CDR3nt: TGCGCCAGCAGCCAATCAACTAGCAAGGCGATCTATGGCTACACCTTC

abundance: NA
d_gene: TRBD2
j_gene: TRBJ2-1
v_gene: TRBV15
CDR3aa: CATRGGLAFYNEQFF
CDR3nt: TGTGCCACCAGAGGGGGACTAGCCTTCTACAATGAGCAGTTCTTC

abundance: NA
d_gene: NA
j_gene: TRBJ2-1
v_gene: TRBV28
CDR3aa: CASSFSDEQFF
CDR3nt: TGTGCCAGCAGTTTCAGCGATGAGCAGTTCTTC

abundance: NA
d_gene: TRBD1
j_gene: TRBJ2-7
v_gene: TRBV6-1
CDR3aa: CASSRGTGEDEQYF
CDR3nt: TGTGCCAGCAGTCGAGGGACAGGGGAAGACGAGCAGTACTTC

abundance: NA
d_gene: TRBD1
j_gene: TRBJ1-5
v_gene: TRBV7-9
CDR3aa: CASSSGTAQHF
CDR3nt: TGTGCCAGCAGCTCCGGGACAGCCCAGCATTTT

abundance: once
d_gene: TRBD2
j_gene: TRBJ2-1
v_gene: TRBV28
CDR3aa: CASIQGLAGNNEQFF
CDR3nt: TGTGCCAGCATCCAGGGGCTAGCGGGTAACAATGAGCAGTTCTTC

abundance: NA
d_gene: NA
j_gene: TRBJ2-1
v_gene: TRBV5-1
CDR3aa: CASSLQPGGNEQFF
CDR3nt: TGCGCCAGCAGCTTACAACCCGGGGGCAATGAGCAGTTCTTC

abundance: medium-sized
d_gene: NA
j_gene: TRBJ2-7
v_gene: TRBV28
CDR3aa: CASSFGRAIHFYEQYF
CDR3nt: TGTGCCAGCAGTTTCGGCAGGGCGATTCACTTCTACGAGCAGTACTTC

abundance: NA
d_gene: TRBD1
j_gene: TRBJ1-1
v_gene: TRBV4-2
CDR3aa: CASSFRDRGNTEAFF
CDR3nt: TGTGCCAGCAGCTTCAGAGACAGGGGGAACACTGAAGCTTTCTTT

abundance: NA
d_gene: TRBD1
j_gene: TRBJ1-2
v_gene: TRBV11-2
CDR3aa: CASSPGTGSFYTF
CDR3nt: TGTGCCAGCAGCCCCGGGACAGGTTCATTCTACACCTTC

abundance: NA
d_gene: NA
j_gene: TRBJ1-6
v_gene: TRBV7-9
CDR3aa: CASSLALSYSPLHF
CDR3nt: TGTGCCAGCAGCTTAGCTTTGAGTTATTCACCCCTCCACTTT

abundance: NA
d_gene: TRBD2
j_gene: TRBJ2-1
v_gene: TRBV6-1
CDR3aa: CASTPGTSGGNEQFF
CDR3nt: TGTGCCAGCACTCCGGGGACTAGCGGTGGTAATGAGCAGTTCTTC

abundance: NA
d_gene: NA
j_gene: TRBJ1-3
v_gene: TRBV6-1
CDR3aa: CASEQGNTIYF
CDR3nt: TGTGCCAGCGAACAGGGAAACACCATATATTTT

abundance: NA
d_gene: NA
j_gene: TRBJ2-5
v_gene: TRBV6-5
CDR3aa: CASSRQETQYF
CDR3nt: TGTGCCAGCAGTCGTCAAGAGACCCAGTACTTC